The T cell receptor beta chain under discussion was sequenced for a study of tumor and adjacent non-tumor tissue in lung cancer (dated by TCRdb to 2016 to 2019). As for the study more broadly: Patients with adenocarcinoma (12), squamous cell carcinoma (2) and small cell lung cancer (1) were included in the cohort. Bulk TCRbeta repertoires were compared between lung tumor tissue and matched distant non-tumor lung tissue obtained from approximately 16 lung cancer patients. For each patient, one tumor sample and one normal lung sample were taken, giving roughly 30 paired specimens that underwent TCRbeta CDR3 sequencing. Among the approximately 15 patients, ages ranged from roughly 30 to 76 years, 10 were men and 5 were women, and disease was TNM stage I to III. Sequencing generated a total of 125,075,908 productive TCRbeta reads, averaging around 4 million reads per sample. The research as a whole found: Peripheral blood was not sequenced, so blood TCRbeta repertoires in these lung cancer patients were not examined. The top 100 clones made up a significantly larger cumulative share of the repertoire in normal lung than in tumor tissue. Tumor tissue showed significantly greater TCR diversity (inverse Simpson) than normal lung tissue (about 410 vs 180, P = 0.0075, Mann-Whitney U test). With only about 14 patients in the cohort, the authors noted that larger samples and more detailed clinical data are needed. Significantly higher TCR diversity was found in younger patients, and higher tumor TCR diversity was associated with shorter overall and disease-free survival. Neither the sequencing platform nor unique molecular identifiers are mentioned in the methods.

A remark on this clonotype: What antigen it recognizes has not been identified. Per-base qualities were not stored, and no clone one base away is much larger.

Bulk unsorted tissue served as the source for RNA extraction, and RNA quality was assessed using a NanoDrop ND-1000 and an Agilent 2100. The normal lung samples consisted of distant non-tumor tissue collected more than 3 cm from the tumor edge. All donors had newly diagnosed lung cancer, had not received prior chemotherapy, and were admitted for thoracic surgery in China between August and November 2014. Patients who had received previous radiotherapy or chemotherapy, or who had another concurrent cancer, were excluded from the study. Surgical tissue pieces of roughly 1-2 cm3 were preserved in RNAlater solution and were kept at -80 degrees C until use. Libraries were constructed by multiplex PCR. Sequencing used an Illumina HiSeq 2500. TCRbeta libraries were built by three rounds of nested PCR using primers (Table S4), following protocols modified from ARM-PCR. Before sequencing, PCR products of 200-500 bp were cut from the gel and purified using the QIAquick gel extraction kit. The authors processed their data as follows. Reads were cleaned using Trimmomatic, were merged into complete CDR3 sequences using FLASH, and were assigned to V(D)J germline segments using MiTCR. Clonal diversity was computed as the inverse Simpson's index with VDJtools. Productive reads were defined as in-frame sequences without a premature stop codon. TCRdb ran its own pipeline on the public reads, namely fastp trimming at Q25 and MiXCR clone calling, and kept in-frame beta chains. When rows share a CDR3 protein, they turn into one entry using the most common DNA and genes. These V and J calls derive from TCRdb rather than the authors' analysis. The sample table records roughly 44,000 distinct CDR3 sequences; approximately 60% of these occur just once. Together, the top ten hold around 19% of the sample.

The V end loses 0 bases and the J end loses 6 bases, and a stretch of 18 bases separates them. Sequences MNHEY (CDR1) and SVGEGT (CDR2) are obtained from the germline V gene. The CDR3, from cysteine to phenylalanine, totals 16 residues. The retained sequence is limited to the CDR3, 48 bases, with the frame set at the first base. The sample consisted of distant non-tumor lung tissue. The receptor chain draws on TRBV6-2 or TRBV6-3 and TRBJ2-7, with the D gene not clear enough to name. The TCR originated in a woman in her thirties or forties with non-small cell lung cancer. The CDR3 has the sequence CASSYSSRFMSGEQYF. The sequenced DNA is TGTGCCAGCAGTTACTCGTCGAGATTTATGAGTGGCGAGCAGTACTTC.